The 29 T cell receptor beta chains given below trace back to one sample, sequenced in a study of CD8+ T cells in alopecia areata. After isolation, RNA underwent reverse transcription to generate cDNA as the sequencing template. Here immunoSEQ multiplex PCR was the method, and the copy in TCRdb shows in-frame clones only, minus some. There are 290,000 or so clones in the sample, none observed a single time. On the basis of CD4, CD8alpha, NKG2D, NKG2ACE and other markers, pooled cutaneous lymph node cells were sorted. Sequencing was carried out using CD4+ T cells sorted from a lymph node. Receptor source: a C3H/HeJ mouse with alopecia areata. The strain bears MHC haplotype H2-k.

The sample holds many counts of this clone. Mouse names are used for the genes. CDR3 DNA (partial): TGCACCTGCAGTGACTGGGGGGCAAACACCGGG. It yields the protein CTCSDWGANTG. The CDR3 in its entirety is CTCSDWGANTGQLYF. V and J are TRBV1 and TRBJ2-2, with 9 bases identical to TRBD2. The read finishes 4 residues shy of the CDR3 end, and the germline J gene is used to complete it. The CDR3 spans 15 residues. CDR1 and CDR2 from the germline V gene are NSQYPW and LRSPGD (reference sequence). V lost 4 bases to trimming and J lost 0 bases; unmatched junction nucleotides: 0.

Points on this clone: Gene names follow the mouse nomenclature. The sample holds other DNA sequences that translate to the same CDR3. The covered CDR3 bases are TGTGCCAGCAGTCTACAGGGGGCGAACTCC. As protein: CASSLQGANS. The entire CDR3 reads CASSLQGANSDYTF. The chain employs TRBV19 and TRBJ1-2, with 9 nucleotides matching TRBD1. With the read ending 4 residues before the CDR3 end, the germline J gene is used to fill in that end. This CDR3 spans 14 amino acids. CDR1 and CDR2 from the germline V gene are FNHDT and SITEND (reference sequence). V lost 4 bases to trimming and J lost 2 bases; unmatched junction nucleotides: 3.

There are many counts of this clone. Mouse gene names and germline throughout. The missing CDR3 end, 4 residues past where the read stops, is filled in from the germline J gene. This chain uses TRBV17 with TRBJ2-1, with 10 bases lining up with TRBD1. CDR3 length: 15 amino acids. Trimming removed 3 bases from V and 2 bases from J; junction bases left unmatched: 1. Looked up from germline, CDR1 is MNHDT and CDR2 is YYDKIL. CDR3 residues: CASSRGTGDYAEQFF. The sequenced part of the CDR3 DNA is TGTGCTAGCAGTAGGGGGACAGGGGACTATGCT. The whole variable domain, remainder taken from reference TRBV17 and TRBJ2-1, is DTTVKQNPRYKLARVGKPVNLICSQTMNHDTMYWYQKKPNQAPKLLLFYYDKILNREADTFEKFQSSRPNNSFCSLYIGSAGLEYSAMYLCASSRGTGDYAEQFFGPGTRLTVL.

This clone was seen more than once but under ten times. Gene names and germline match the mouse. The sequenced CDR3 bases are TGTGCTAGCGGGGAAGGGGGAGCA. It yields the protein CASGEGGA. The entire CDR3 protein reads CASGEGGAEVFF. J is TRBJ1-1 and V is TRBV17, with D possibly matching TRBD1 (6 bases). The read terminates 4 residues before the CDR3 end, so the remaining end is supplied by the germline J gene. The CDR3 contains 12 residues. Germline V gene sequence: CDR1 MNHDT, CDR2 YYDKIL.

A word on this clone: Each gene name is a mouse one. The read ends 4 residues early relative to the CDR3; the germline J gene fills the gap. The rearrangement joins TRBV1 to TRBJ2-3, with D uncertain. Germline-derived CDR1 and CDR2 are NSQYPW and LRSPGD (reference sequence). V lost 1 base to trimming and J lost 0 bases, with 8 bases between them. The CDR3 is 15 amino acids. Incomplete CDR3 DNA: TGCACCTGCAGTGCAGTCAGGTCGAGTGCAGAA. This gives the protein CTCSAVRSSAE. The CDR3 in full is CTCSAVRSSAETLYF.

In the case of this clone: The listed genes are named as in mouse. The sequenced fragment ends 4 residues before the CDR3 boundary, so the rest is inferred from the germline J gene. V is TRBV17 and J is TRBJ2-1; 8 bases align to TRBD2. Losses at the gene ends were 2 bases for V and 0 bases for J; bases not matched to a gene: 9. Germline-derived CDR1 and CDR2 are MNHDT and YYDKIL. CDR3 size: 18 residues. Partial CDR3 DNA: TGTGCTAGCAGTAGATTTGCTGGGGGGCTTCATAACTATGCT. It is translated as CASSRFAGGLHNYA. The CDR3 reads in full as CASSRFAGGLHNYAEQFF.

Remarks on this clone: The gene names given are mouse names. From the germline J gene comes the end of the CDR3, since the read stops 4 residues before it. This chain joins TRBV5 and TRBJ1-2; possibly TRBD1 for D (5 bases). Germline V gene lookup returns CDR1 LGHNA and CDR2 YNLKQL (reference sequence). The CDR3 loop spans 14 amino acids. Deletions cut 1 base from V and 3 bases from J, with 9 bases between. This CDR3 reads CASSQAREDSDYTF. The part of the CDR3 DNA that was read is TGTGCCAGCAGCCAAGCCAGGGAGGACTCC.

Regarding this clone: Here the gene names and germline are mouse. The observed sequence ends 4 residues before the CDR3 terminus, with the missing tail filled in from the germline J gene. This chain connects TRBV5 to TRBJ2-4, with TRBD2 as a possible D gene (5 bases). Germline lookup yields CDR1 LGHNA and CDR2 YNLKQL (reference sequence). Trimming left V 5 bases short and J 0 bases short, with 12 bases between. The CDR3 runs to 15 residues. The CDR3 spells CASSDGLASQNTLYF. CDR3 DNA, as far as it was read: TGTGCCAGCAGCGACGGACTCGCTAGTCAAAAC.

There are a few counts of this clone. Germline and genes here are mouse. The read gets to within 4 residues of the CDR3 end, and the germline J gene fills in the rest. The genes are TRBV13-2 and TRBJ2-2; 8 bases fit TRBD1. The CDR3 covers 14 residues. CDR1 NNHNN and CDR2 SYGAGS come from the germline V gene (reference sequence). The sequenced part of the CDR3 DNA is TGTGCCAGCGGTGCCAGGGGGCTGAACGGG. Translating gives CASGARGLNG. The whole CDR3 protein reads CASGARGLNGQLYF.

In regard to this clone: Gene names follow the mouse nomenclature. The sequenced part of the CDR3 DNA is TGCACCTGCAGTGCAGGCCCGGGACAGGGAAACACCGGG. This sequence encodes CTCSAGPGQGNTG. The CDR3 in its entirety is CTCSAGPGQGNTGQLYF. V gene TRBV1 combines with J gene TRBJ2-2, with 9 bases identical to TRBD1. The read finishes 4 residues shy of the CDR3 end, and the germline J gene is used to complete it. V was clipped by 1 base and J by 1 base; unmatched bases: 4. Germline lookup yields CDR1 NSQYPW and CDR2 LRSPGD (reference sequence). The CDR3 covers 17 residues.

As to this clone: Gene names and germline match the mouse. The CDR3 extends 4 residues past the end of the read, so its final part is completed from the germline J gene. The chain recombines TRBV13-3 with TRBJ2-7, with 9 bases fitting TRBD1. Germline V gives CDR1 NNHDY, CDR2 SYVADS. The CDR3 consists of 14 residues. The CDR3 loop is CASSEGDRADEQYF. Incomplete CDR3 DNA: TGTGCCAGCAGTGAGGGGGACAGGGCAGAT.

For this clone: Any gene name here is a mouse gene name. The read gets to within 4 residues of the CDR3 end, and the germline J gene fills in the rest. The chain employs TRBV13-3 and TRBJ1-2, with D maybe TRBD1 (5 bases). Between the trimmed V and J ends, which lost 4 bases and 3 bases, there was a span of 7 bases. The CDR3 loop spans 12 amino acids. Germline CDR1 reads NNHDY; CDR2 reads SYVADS. Incomplete CDR3 DNA: TGTGCCAGCAGTTTACAGGACTCC. This encodes CASSLQDS. The full CDR3 protein is CASSLQDSDYTF.

This clone was recorded a few times. Gene and germline names: mouse. The read terminates 4 residues ahead of where the CDR3 ends, so the germline J gene completes it. The rearrangement joins TRBV13-3 to TRBJ2-2; the match to TRBD2 covers 8 bases. Looked up from germline, CDR1 is NNHDY and CDR2 is SYVADS. There are 15 residues in the CDR3. With 6 bases clipped from V and 1 base from J, the junction kept 5 bases outside the gene matches. The CDR3 here is CASTPLGENTGQLYF. Partial CDR3 DNA: TGTGCCAGCACCCCACTGGGGGAAAACACCGGG.

The sample holds a few counts of this clone. Gene names refer to mouse genes. The CDR3 extends 4 residues past the end of the read, so its final part is completed from the germline J gene. The gene calls are TRBV19 and TRBJ2-7, with 8 bases that match TRBD1. The CDR3 runs to 13 residues. The V gene's germline CDR1 is FNHDT and CDR2 SITEND (reference sequence). CDR3 sequence reads: CASSPGGWNEQYF. The CDR3 DNA, read in part, is TGTGCCAGCAGTCCAGGGGGCTGGAAT.

Details on this clone: Gene names are mouse gene names. The CDR3 extends 4 residues past the end of the read, so its final part is completed from the germline J gene. The V call is TRBV5, the J call TRBJ2-1, with TRBD1 as a possible D gene (6 bases). The CDR3 contains 15 residues. Germline V gene data show CDR1 as LGHNA and CDR2 as YNLKQL (reference sequence). The V gene lost 0 bases and the J gene lost 4 bases, with 10 bases spanning the gap. The covered CDR3 bases are TGTGCCAGCAGCCAAGATCGGGACAAATATGCT. Protein product: CASSQDRDKYA. The full CDR3 protein is CASSQDRDKYAEQFF.

This clone was found a few times. Genes here carry mouse names. With the read ending 4 residues before the CDR3 end, the germline J gene is used to fill in that end. This rearrangement joins TRBV19 to TRBJ2-7, with 8 positions matching TRBD2. Germline loops: CDR1 FNHDT, CDR2 SITEND (reference sequence). Losses at the gene ends were 2 bases for V and 3 bases for J; bases not matched to a gene: 4. There are 14 residues in the CDR3. The part of the CDR3 DNA that was read is TGTGCCAGCAGTATCCCGGGGGGGCACTAT. The encoded protein is CASSIPGGHY. The entire CDR3 protein reads CASSIPGGHYEQYF.

Notes on this clone: The gene names given are mouse names. Sequencing ends 4 residues short of the CDR3 end; the germline J gene provides the rest. This rearrangement joins TRBV31 to TRBJ2-2, with TRBD1 matching 7 bases. The CDR3 covers 15 residues. Germline lookup yields CDR1 GKSSPN and CDR2 SITVG. J was trimmed by 2 bases and V by 2 bases; bases with no gene match: 5. The CDR3 region is CAWSVQGVNTGQLYF. The DNA read from the CDR3 is TGTGCCTGGAGTGTTCAGGGGGTCAACACCGGG. The variable domain in full, completed from reference TRBV31 and TRBJ2-2, reads AQTIHQWPVAEIKAVGSPLSLGCTIKGKSSPNLYWYWQATGGTLQQLFYSITVGQVESVVQLNLSASRPKDDQFILSTEKLLLSHSGFYLCAWSVQGVNTGQLYFGEGSKLTVL.

In its sample, this clone was seen a few times. These gene names are mouse names. The CDR3 end is not reached by the read, which stops 3 residues before it; the germline J gene fills it in. The chain has TRBV4 and TRBJ1-6; 7 bases agree with TRBD1. TRBJ1-6 is identified as an open reading frame with a role that is uncertain. CDR1 and CDR2 (germline): LGHDT, YNNKQL (reference sequence). The CDR3 has 14 amino acids. With V trimmed by 5 bases and J by 7 bases, 5 bases remained unmatched. The CDR3 loop reads CASSRTGGNSPLYF. The part of the CDR3 DNA that was read is TGTGCCAGCAGCCGGACAGGAGGGAATTCGCCC.

This clone was seen only a few times. These gene names are mouse names. From the germline J gene comes the end of the CDR3, since the read stops 4 residues before it. The chain joins TRBV19 to TRBJ2-7; 11 nucleotides agree with TRBD1. J was trimmed by 0 bases and V by 6 bases; bases with no gene match: 5. The CDR3 is made up of 15 amino acids. Germline loops: CDR1 FNHDT, CDR2 SITEND (reference sequence). CDR3: CASTPGQGVSYEQYF. Incomplete CDR3 DNA: TGTGCCAGCACCCCGGGACAGGGGGTCTCCTAT. Combining the CDR3 with reference TRBV19 and TRBJ2-7 gives the whole variable domain GGIITQTPKFLIGQEGQKLTLKCQQNFNHDTMYWYRQDSGKGLRLIYYSITENDLQKGDLSEGYDASREKKSSFSLTVTSAQKNEMAVFLCASTPGQGVSYEQYFGPGTRLTVL.

This clone was seen a handful of times. The gene names given are mouse names. The CDR3 goes on 4 residues after the read ends, and that part is filled in from the germline J gene. The rearrangement joins TRBV13-3 to TRBJ2-7; 9 bases are a match to TRBD1. CDR3 length equals 13 residues. CDR1 is NNHDY, CDR2 SYVADS, per germline. V dropped 7 bases and J dropped 3; count of bases not matched to a gene: 5. CDR3 DNA, as far as it was read: TGTGCCAGCGCACGACAGGGGGTCTAT. It yields the protein CASARQGVY. The CDR3 in its entirety is CASARQGVYEQYF.

Turning to this clone: Gene names and germline match the mouse. The read falls 4 residues short of the CDR3 end, and the missing part is taken from the germline J gene. J is TRBJ1-2 and V is TRBV13-3; 10 bases line up with TRBD1. Trimming cost V 7 bases and J 0 bases; bases outside gene matches: 6. The CDR3 contains 15 residues. CDR1 NNHDY and CDR2 SYVADS come from the germline V gene. This CDR3 is CASGRDRGANSDYTF. The CDR3 DNA, read in part, is TGTGCCAGCGGCCGGGACAGGGGTGCAAACTCC.

There are a few counts of this clone. Gene names denote mouse genes. The missing CDR3 end, 4 residues past where the read stops, is filled in from the germline J gene. The same CDR3 can be traced to other DNA sequences in this sample. The chain carries TRBV12-1 and TRBJ1-2; TRBD1 might be the D (6 bases). The V gene lost 0 bases and the J gene lost 0 bases, with 10 bases spanning the gap. This CDR3 is built from 15 residues. The germline V gene encodes CDR1 SGHSN and CDR2 HYEKVE. CDR3 sequence: CASSLLGQTNSDYTF. The DNA read from the CDR3 is TGTGCCAGCTCTCTCCTGGGACAAACAAACTCC. The whole variable domain, filled in from reference TRBV12-1 and TRBJ1-2, reads DSGVVQSPRHIIKEKGGRSVLTCIPISGHSNVVWYQQTLGKELKFLIQHYEKVERDKGFLPSRFSVQQFDDYHSEMNMSALELEDSAMYFCASSLLGQTNSDYTFGSGTRLLVI.

This clone was counted only a few times. Gene names and germline match the mouse. Other DNA sequences in the same sample also yield this CDR3. CDR3 DNA, as far as it was read: TGTGCCAGCAGCCAAGTAAGGGGCCAAGAC. Translation gives CASSQVRGQD. The entire CDR3 protein is CASSQVRGQDTQYF. The gene calls are TRBV5 and TRBJ2-5; D perhaps matches TRBD1 (5 bases). The CDR3 is cut off 4 residues early in the read; its end comes from the germline J gene. Trimming removed 1 base at V and 2 bases at J, with 7 bases between. CDR3 size: 14 residues. Germline assignment: CDR1 LGHNA and CDR2 YNLKQL (reference sequence).

Comment on this clone: Mouse gene names and germline throughout. Read data end 4 residues before the CDR3 end; the end is taken from the germline J gene. Other DNA sequences in the same sample also yield this CDR3. The chain uses TRBV1 and TRBJ1-2; TRBD1 might be the D (6 bases). V lost 0 bases, J lost 2 bases, and 7 bases lay in between. The germline V gene encodes CDR1 NSQYPW and CDR2 LRSPGD (reference sequence). The CDR3 runs to 14 residues. The CDR3 protein is CTCSAEQGNSDYTF. CDR3 DNA, as far as it was read: TGCACCTGCAGTGCAGAGCAGGGGAACTCC.

This clone came up a few times. The listed genes are named as in mouse. The CDR3 extends 4 residues past the end of the read, so its final part is completed from the germline J gene. The rearrangement uses TRBV13-1 and TRBJ2-7, with TRBD2 identical over 10 bases. The CDR3 spans 15 residues. Germline V gene sequence: CDR1 NSHNY, CDR2 SYGAGN. Germline trimming cut 0 bases from V and 3 bases from J; bases unmatched to any gene: 3. The CDR3 reads CASSDVLGGRYEQYF. CDR3 DNA (partial): TGTGCCAGCAGTGATGTCCTGGGGGGGCGCTAT.

Points on this clone: Germline and genes: mouse. The CDR3 end falls 4 residues outside the read, so it is completed with the germline J gene. The chain combines TRBV13-1 with TRBJ2-1, with 14 bases aligning to TRBD2. Germline V CDR1 and CDR2: NSHNY, SYGAGN. This CDR3 has 16 residues. V gave up 3 bases and J gave up 6 bases; unmatched junction bases: 5. The CDR3 sequence: CASSVGTGGASAEQFF. The part of the CDR3 DNA that was read is TGTGCCAGCAGTGTAGGGACTGGGGGGGCGTCTGCT.

This clone was recorded many times. Germline and genes here are mouse. The CDR3 end lies 4 residues beyond the end of the read and is filled in from the germline J gene. V and J are TRBV17 and TRBJ2-2; D is perhaps TRBD1 (5 bases). The CDR3 has 15 amino acids. Trimming removed 3 bases at V and 0 bases at J, with 8 bases between. Germline V gene lookup returns CDR1 MNHDT and CDR2 YYDKIL. The chain's CDR3 is CASSSRTSNTGQLYF. Incomplete CDR3 DNA: TGTGCTAGCAGTAGCCGGACATCAAACACCGGG.

This clone was seen a handful of times. Gene names are mouse gene names. CDR3 amino acids: CASSPTGGQNTLYF. The sequenced CDR3 bases are TGTGCCAGCTCTCCGACTGGGGGTCAAAAC. This chain links TRBV12-1 with TRBJ2-4; 8 positions agree with TRBD2. The observed sequence ends 4 residues before the CDR3 terminus, with the missing tail filled in from the germline J gene. The length of the CDR3 is 14 residues. Germline loops: CDR1 SGHSN, CDR2 HYEKVE. With V trimmed by 2 bases and J by 1 base, 1 base remained unmatched.

This clone was counted between two and nine times. The gene names here belong to mouse. The sequenced fragment ends 4 residues before the CDR3 boundary, so the rest is inferred from the germline J gene. The rearrangement links TRBV1 to TRBJ1-2, with 8 bases fitting TRBD1. V shed 1 base, J shed 0 bases, and the junction held 1 base outside the gene matches. This CDR3 spans 15 amino acids. Germline V gene lookup returns CDR1 NSQYPW and CDR2 LRSPGD (reference sequence). The CDR3 sequence is CTCSAGQGSNSDYTF. The CDR3 DNA, read in part, is TGCACCTGCAGTGCAGGACAGGGGTCAAACTCC. Full variable domain (outside the CDR3, taken from reference TRBV1 and TRBJ1-2): VTLLEQNPRWRLVPRGQAVNLRCILKNSQYPWMSWYQQDLQKQLQWLFTLRSPGDKEVKSLPGADYLATRVTDTELRLQVANMSQGRTLYCTCSAGQGSNSDYTFGSGTRLLVI.